These 3 T cell receptor beta chains came from one sample sequenced in a study of T-cell memory formation after mild COVID-19. TCRdb reprocessed the 5' RACE reads with MiXCR, giving one entry per CDR3 protein. The sample yields under 450,000 distinct CDR3 sequences, 20% seen once. The sequencing input was PBMCs or a T cell subset sorted from them (not recorded which). The receptors shown here come from a man between 18 and 29 years old who had mild COVID-19 (a few samples of this study predate the infection). Cell type and time point are not known.

The V gene is TRBV7-9, the J gene TRBJ2-2, with no clear D. CDR1 and CDR2 (germline): SEHNR, FQNEAQ (reference sequence). The ends were cut back, 5 bases at V and 0 bases at J, with 10 bases in the middle. CDR3 size: 15 residues. In DNA form, the CDR3 reads TGTGCCAGCAGCGTAAACTGGGCGAACACCGGGGAGCTGTTTTTT. It specifies CASSVNWANTGELFF.

This clonotype was counted between two and nine times. The chain is built from TRBV7-2 and TRBJ2-7; 7 bases map to TRBD1. The CDR3 runs to 13 residues. CDR1 SGHTA and CDR2 FQGNSA come from the germline V gene. Germline trimming cut 2 bases from V and 5 bases from J; bases unmatched to any gene: 3. CDR3 sequence: CASSLYRGDEQYV. The DNA for the CDR3 is TGTGCCAGCAGCTTATACAGGGGCGACGAGCAGTACGTC.

The gene calls are TRBV21-1 and TRBJ2-7; the table's TRBD1 call for D was not verified on the DNA. TRBV21-1 is designated a pseudogene. The CDR3 spans 15 residues. The CDR3 sequence is CAILGADRGHYEQYF. DNA for the CDR3: TGTGCCATCTTGGGGGCCGACAGGGGGCACTACGAGCAGTACTTC.